This T cell receptor beta chain was recovered during a study of neurological immune-mediated disorders. For the study at large: Relapsing-remitting patients made up most of the 34 multiple sclerosis patients, and secondary progressive patients made up 3.

Germline V CDR1 and CDR2: DFQATT, SNEGSKA (reference sequence). This CDR3 region has 18 residues. Between the trimmed V and J ends, which lost 0 bases and 0 bases, there was a span of 18 bases. The table lists this clonotype with a few counts. Template-switch 5'RACE cDNA synthesis added a 10-nucleotide unique molecular identifier. A single record per CDR3 protein comes from TCRdb applying MiXCR to the 5' RACE reads. The sample contains tens of thousands of distinct CDR3 sequences, approximately 4.1% of which appear only once. The unsorted libraries had their origin in 2 million PBMCs stored at -80 C. This TCR was recovered from a man aged 45 to 65 with multiple sclerosis. The chain couples TRBV20-1 to TRBJ2-1; maybe TRBD2 (6 bases). Source material: PBMCs. In DNA, the CDR3 is TGCAGTGCTAGAGACCCCCTTACTAGCAGAACCTCCTACAATGAGCAGTTCTTC. Encoded protein: CSARDPLTSRTSYNEQFF.